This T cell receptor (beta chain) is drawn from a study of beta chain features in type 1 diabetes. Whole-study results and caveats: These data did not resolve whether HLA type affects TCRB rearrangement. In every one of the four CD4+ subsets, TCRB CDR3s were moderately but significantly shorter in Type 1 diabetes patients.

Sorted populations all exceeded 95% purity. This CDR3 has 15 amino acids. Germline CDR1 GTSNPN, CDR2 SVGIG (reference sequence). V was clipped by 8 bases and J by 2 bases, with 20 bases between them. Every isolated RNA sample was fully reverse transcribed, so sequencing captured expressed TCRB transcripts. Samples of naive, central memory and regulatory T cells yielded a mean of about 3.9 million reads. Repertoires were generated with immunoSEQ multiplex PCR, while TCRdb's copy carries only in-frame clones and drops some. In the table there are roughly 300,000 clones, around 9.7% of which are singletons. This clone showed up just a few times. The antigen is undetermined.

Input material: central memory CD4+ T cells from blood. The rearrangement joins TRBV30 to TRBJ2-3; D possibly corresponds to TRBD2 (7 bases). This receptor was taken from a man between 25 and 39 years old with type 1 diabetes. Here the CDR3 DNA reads TGTGCCACGAGATGGGCGGCGGGGGCCACAGATACGCAGTATTTT. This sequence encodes CATRWAAGATDTQYF. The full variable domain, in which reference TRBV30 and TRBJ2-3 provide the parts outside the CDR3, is SQTIHQWPATLVQPVGSPLSLECTVEGTSNPNLYWYRQAAGRGLQLLFYSVGIGQISSEVPQNLSASRPQDRQFILSSKKLLLSDSGFYLCATRWAAGATDTQYFGPGTRLTVL.